This is a list of T cell receptor beta chains from one sample in a study of T cell changes during pregnancy in multiple sclerosis. The protocol was immunoSEQ multiplex PCR, while the TCRdb copy is restricted to in-frame clones and leaves out a portion. The table includes 60,000 to 70,000 clones, 92% detected once. The sample was peripheral blood, taken in the second trimester of pregnancy. These receptor sequences come from a female donor in good health, enrolled as a control in a pregnancy study. Both conserved end residues are part of each CDR3.

CDR3 length	V gene	J gene	CDR3 protein
14	TRBV27	TRBJ1-1	CASRRGTMNTEAFF
12	TRBV6-5	TRBJ1-4	CASKGGGEKLFF
13	TRBV5-4	TRBJ2-2	CASSLLATGELFF
14	TRBV7-3	TRBJ2-7	CASSSGGLPYEQYF
14	TRBV7-8	TRBJ1-2	CASSSRTGEKGYTF
16	TRBV28	TRBJ1-5	CASDSRGRGWYQPQHF
15	TRBV5-1	TRBJ2-1	CASSLAEALYNEQFF
15	TRBV7-2	TRBJ2-7	CASRRLAGSSYEQYF
16	TRBV4-3	TRBJ2-6	CASSRDRGSGANVLTF
15	TRBV6-5	TRBJ2-1	CASSYTGLAGYEQFF
13	TRBV7-2	TRBJ2-3	CASSLSRADTQYF
15	TRBV19	TRBJ1-2	CASSILRWGDYGYTF
15	TRBV7-2	TRBJ2-3	CASSLSGGVTDTQYF
15	TRBV6-5	TRBJ2-5	CASSWKAGGRETQYF
14	TRBV28	TRBJ2-3	CASREHSVADTQYF
15	TRBV4-2	TRBJ2-7	CASSLELAGAYEQYF
14	TRBV6-5	TRBJ2-2	CASSYYRSDGELFF
16	TRBV14	TRBJ2-1	CASSQLAGGSYNEQFF